A single T cell receptor (beta chain) is shown here with its context. Its matching antigen is unknown. This record belongs to a study of T cell responses to AZD1222 COVID-19 vaccine. CDR3 size: 17 residues. The method was immunoSEQ multiplex PCR; TCRdb's version includes in-frame clones alone and lacks a portion of them. The sample records around 89,000 clones, 70% to 90% being singletons. Study findings and constraints: Seropositive AZD1222 recipients at baseline numbered only six or seven.

The chain employs TRBV21-1 and TRBJ2-5; the table's D gene call, TRBD2, was not cross checked with the DNA. TRBV21-1 is designated a pseudogene. The starting material was peripheral blood, obtained on day 0 of AZD1222 vaccination. The receptor's source is an adult in good health. The CDR3 sequence is CATSNRTSGVTGETQYF. DNA of the CDR3: TGTGCCACCTCCAACCGGACTAGCGGGGTGACGGGTGAGACCCAGTACTTC.